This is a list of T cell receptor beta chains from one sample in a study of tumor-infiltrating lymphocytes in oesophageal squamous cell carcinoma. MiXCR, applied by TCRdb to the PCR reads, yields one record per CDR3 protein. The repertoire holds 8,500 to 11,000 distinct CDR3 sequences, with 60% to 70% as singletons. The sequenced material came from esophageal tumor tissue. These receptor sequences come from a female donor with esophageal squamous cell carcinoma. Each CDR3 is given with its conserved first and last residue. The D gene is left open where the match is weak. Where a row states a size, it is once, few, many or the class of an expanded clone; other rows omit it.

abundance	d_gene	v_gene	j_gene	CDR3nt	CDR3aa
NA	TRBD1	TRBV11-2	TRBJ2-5	TGTGCCAGCAGCTTATATCACAGGGGTGATGAGCAGTACTTC	CASSLYHRGDEQYF
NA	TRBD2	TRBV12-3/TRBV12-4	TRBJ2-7	TGTGCCAGCAGTTCTAGCGGGAGGTCGTACGAGCAGTACTTC	CASSSSGRSYEQYF
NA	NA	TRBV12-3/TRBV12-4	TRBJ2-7	TGTGCCAGCAGTTACAGGACTGGTGATGAGCAGTACTTC	CASSYRTGDEQYF
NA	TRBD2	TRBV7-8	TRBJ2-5	TGTGCCAGCAGCTTAGTTTCTAGCGGGAGAATCGGGGAGACCCAGTACTTC	CASSLVSSGRIGETQYF
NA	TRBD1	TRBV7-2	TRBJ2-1	TGTGCCAGCAGCCCCCGACAGGGTGGGAGCACAGATACGCAGTTCTTC	CASSPRQGGSTDTQFF
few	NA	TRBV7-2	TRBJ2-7	TGTGCCAGCAGCTCCATGAGCACCGCGGGAATCTACGAGCAGTACTTC	CASSSMSTAGIYEQYF
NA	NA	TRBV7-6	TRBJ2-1	TGTGCCAGCAGCTTAGGTTACAGGGGAGGATGGGATGAGCAGTTCTTC	CASSLGYRGGWDEQFF
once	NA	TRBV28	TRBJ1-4	TGTGCCAGCAGTCCCCCCTCTTCCGAGGTTAGGGAACTGTTTTTT	CASSPPSSEVRELFF
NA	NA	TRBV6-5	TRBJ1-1	TGTGCCAGCAGTTACAAAGGTTGGGGGACCCTGAACACTGAAGCTTTCTTT	CASSYKGWGTLNTEAFF
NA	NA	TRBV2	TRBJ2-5	TGTGCCAGCAAGACTAGTAAAGAGACCCAGTACTTC	CASKTSKETQYF
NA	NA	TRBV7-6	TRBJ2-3	TGTGCCAGCAGCTTAGCGACAGATACGCAGTCTTTT	CASSLATDTQSF
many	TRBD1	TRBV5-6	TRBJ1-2	TGTGCCAGCAGCTCGGGACAGTCATTTGGCTACACCTTC	CASSSGQSFGYTF
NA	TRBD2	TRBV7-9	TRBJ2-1	TGTGCCAGCAGTCGCAGCGAACTAGCGGGAGGGCACAATGAGCAGTTCTTC	CASSRSELAGGHNEQFF
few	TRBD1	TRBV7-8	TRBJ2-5	TGTGCCAGCAGCTCAGTAGGGGGCAGAGAGACCCAGTACTTC	CASSSVGGRETQYF
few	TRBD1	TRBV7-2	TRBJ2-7	TGTGCCAGCAGCCCCTGGGACAGCGACTCCTACGAGCAGTACTTC	CASSPWDSDSYEQYF
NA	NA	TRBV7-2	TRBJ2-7	TGTGCCAGCAGTCAGGGTTTTTTGAACGAGCAGTACTTC	CASSQGFLNEQYF
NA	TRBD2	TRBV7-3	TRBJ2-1	TGTGCCAGCAGCTTATTCCCCGGGGGGACCGATGAGCAGTTCTTC	CASSLFPGGTDEQFF
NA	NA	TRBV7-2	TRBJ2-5	TGTGCCAGCAGCTTCCGGGACCGCCAAGAGACCCAGTACTTC	CASSFRDRQETQYF
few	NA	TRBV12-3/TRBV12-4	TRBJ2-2	TGTGCCAGCAGTTTAGTACAGGGGAGGACCGGGGAGCTGTTTTTT	CASSLVQGRTGELFF
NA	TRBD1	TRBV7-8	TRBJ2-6	TGTGCCAGCAGCAGGACAGGTACCTCTGGGGCCAACGTCCTGACTTTC	CASSRTGTSGANVLTF
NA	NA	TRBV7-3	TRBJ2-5	TGTGCCAGCAGCCGGACTGAGGGCGGGGAGCTGTATTTT	CASSRTEGGELYF
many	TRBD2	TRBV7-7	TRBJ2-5	TGTGCTAGCAGCCCCCGACTAGCGGGTGTGGAGACCCAGTACTTC	CASSPRLAGVETQYF
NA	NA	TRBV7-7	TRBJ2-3	TGTGCCAGCAGCTTATTGGGGGCAACAGATACGCAGTATTTT	CASSLLGATDTQYF
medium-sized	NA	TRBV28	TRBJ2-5	TGTGCCAGCAGTTTATACGGGGGAGGCCGACAAGAGACCCAGTACTTC	CASSLYGGGRQETQYF
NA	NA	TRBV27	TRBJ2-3	TGTGCCAGCAGTTTAGGACTTTACACAGATACGCAGTATTTT	CASSLGLYTDTQYF
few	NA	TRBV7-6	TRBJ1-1	TGTGCCAGCAGCTTCCAGGAGAACACTGAAGCTTTCTTT	CASSFQENTEAFF
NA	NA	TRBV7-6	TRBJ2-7	TGTGCCAGCAGCTTAGCTTCAGGTCCCGAGCAGTACTTC	CASSLASGPEQYF
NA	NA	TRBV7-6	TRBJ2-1	TGTGCCAGCAGCCATGCGACTAGATCTTACAATGAGCAGTTCTTC	CASSHATRSYNEQFF
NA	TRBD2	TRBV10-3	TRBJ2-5	TGTGCCATCAGCACAGCGGGACGGGAGAGTAGAGAGCAGTACTTC	CAISTAGRESREQYF
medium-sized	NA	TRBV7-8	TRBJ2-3	TGTGCCAGCAGCTTAGTCAGGGGGGCAGATACGCAGTATTTT	CASSLVRGADTQYF
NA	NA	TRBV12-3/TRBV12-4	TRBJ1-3	TGTGCCAGCAGCCTACGACTCTCTGGAAACACCATATATTTT	CASSLRLSGNTIYF
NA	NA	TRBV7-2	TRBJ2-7	TGTGCCAGCAACGATCCGCCGTTCTACGAGCAGTACTTC	CASNDPPFYEQYF
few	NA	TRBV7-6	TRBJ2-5	TGTGCCAGCAGCCTAGGAGGGGGAGGAGAGACCCAGTACTTC	CASSLGGGGETQYF
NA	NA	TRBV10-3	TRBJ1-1	TGTGCCATCAGTGAGCCGGGGTCGGGGGGCGGCGGCACTGAAGCTTTCTTT	CAISEPGSGGGGTEAFF
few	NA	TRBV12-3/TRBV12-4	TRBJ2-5	TGTGCCAGCTCGGGAGAGACCCAGTACTTC	CASSGETQYF
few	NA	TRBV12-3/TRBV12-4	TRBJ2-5	TGTGCCAGCAGTTTAGTGGTAGCCTCCGAGACCCAGTACTTC	CASSLVVASETQYF
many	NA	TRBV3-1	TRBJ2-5	TGTGCCAGCAGCCATAGACCAGGAGAGACCCAGTACTTC	CASSHRPGETQYF
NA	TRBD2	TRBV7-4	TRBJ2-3	TGTGCCAGCAGCTTCTTAGCGGGAGGTACAGATACGCAGTATTTT	CASSFLAGGTDTQYF
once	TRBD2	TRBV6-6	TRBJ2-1	TGTGCCAGCACGGGGGGGGCCTACAATGAGCAGTTCTTC	CASTGGAYNEQFF
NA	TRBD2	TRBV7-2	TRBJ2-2	TGTGCCAGCAGCTTAGCGGCCGGGACTACCAACACCGGGGAGCTGTTTTTT	CASSLAAGTTNTGELFF
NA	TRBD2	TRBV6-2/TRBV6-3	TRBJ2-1	TGTGCCAGCAGTTGGGAGGGAGAGACCCAGTTCTTC	CASSWEGETQFF
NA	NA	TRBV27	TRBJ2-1	TGTGCCAGCAGTTTAGGAGTTCCTGGTGAGCAGTTCTTC	CASSLGVPGEQFF
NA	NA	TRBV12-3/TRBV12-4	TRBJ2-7	TGTGCCAGCAGCCCATCGCGCTACTCCTACAATGAGCAGTACTTC	CASSPSRYSYNEQYF
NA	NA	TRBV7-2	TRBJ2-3	TGTGCCAGCAGCCAAAACCCGCTCACAGATACGCAGTATTTT	CASSQNPLTDTQYF
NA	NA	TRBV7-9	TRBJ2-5	TGTGCCAGCAGCTTATTAGAGACCCAGTACTTC	CASSLLETQYF
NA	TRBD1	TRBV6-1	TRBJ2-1	TGTGCCAGCAGTGAGCCGGGACAGGGGAACAATGAGCAGTTCTTC	CASSEPGQGNNEQFF
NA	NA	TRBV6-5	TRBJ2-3	TGTGCCAGCAAAACCACAGGGGCGGCGGGAGCAGATACGCAGTATTTT	CASKTTGAAGADTQYF
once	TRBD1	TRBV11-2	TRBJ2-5	TGTGCCAGCAGTTGGGGACAGGTGGAAGAGACCCAGTACTTC	CASSWGQVEETQYF
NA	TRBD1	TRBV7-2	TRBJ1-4	TGTGCCAGCAGCTGGAGGGACAGAGATAATGAAAAACTGTTTTTT	CASSWRDRDNEKLFF
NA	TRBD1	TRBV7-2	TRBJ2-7	TGTGCCAGCAGCTTACAGACAGGGATGGACGAGCAGTACTTC	CASSLQTGMDEQYF
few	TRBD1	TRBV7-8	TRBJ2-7	TGTGCCAGCAGCTTGGGACAGGGGGCTTACGAGCAGTACTTC	CASSLGQGAYEQYF
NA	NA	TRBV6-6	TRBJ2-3	TGTGCCAGCAGTTATAGAGGTAGCACAGATACGCAGTATTTT	CASSYRGSTDTQYF
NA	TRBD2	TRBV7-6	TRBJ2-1	TGTGCTAGCAGCTTGGACGCTAGCGGGGCGAATGAGCAGTTCTTC	CASSLDASGANEQFF
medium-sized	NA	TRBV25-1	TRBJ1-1	TGTGCCAGCAGTGAATACGTAGGGCTGACTGAAGCTTTCTTT	CASSEYVGLTEAFF
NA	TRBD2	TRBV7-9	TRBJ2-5	TGTGCCAGCAGCACTCTAGCGGGAGTCGGAGAGACCCAGTACTTC	CASSTLAGVGETQYF
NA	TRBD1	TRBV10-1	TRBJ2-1	TGCGCCAGCAGTGATCAGGGACAGGGTAACAATGAGCAGTTCTTC	CASSDQGQGNNEQFF